A single T cell receptor (beta chain) is shown here with its context. Its target is unknown. This entry belongs to a study of shared clonotypes between healthy human individuals. Clones were sequenced by immunoSEQ multiplex PCR, and TCRdb holds only the in-frame ones, with some missing. The profile covers about 800,000 clones, with about 96% appearing a single time and less than 0.25% taken by the ten largest. Study findings and constraints: Around 5% of naive CD4 clonotypes were common to several donors.

Selected positively for CCR7 and CD45RO-negative, naive CD8 cells excluded terminally differentiated effector memory CD45RA+ cells. Sequenced sample: naive CD8+ T cells sorted from blood. This TCR derives from a man aged 30 to 39 in good health.

The CDR3 is CASSPGTSGYEQYF. As DNA, the CDR3 is TGTGCCAGCAGCCCTGGGACTAGCGGGTACGAGCAGTACTTC. The chain combines TRBV28 with TRBJ2-7; TRBD2 matches 12 bases. Germline trimming cut 6 bases from V and 4 bases from J; bases unmatched to any gene: 4. CDR1 and CDR2 (germline): MDHEN, SYDVKM. The CDR3 length is 14 residues.